A single sample gave rise to the 32 T cell receptor beta chains below, sequenced in a study of STAT5B mutations in CD4+ large granular lymphocyte leukemia. TCRdb's copy holds only in-frame clones and misses some; the assay was immunoSEQ multiplex PCR. The repertoire holds about 3,500 clones, approximately 83% seen once, with 2.4% in the top ten. The sequencing input was CD4+ T cells from blood buffy coats. All receptors derive from a human donor in good health.

About this clone itself: One end of the junction varies from germline; a read error may be responsible. V and J are TRBV6-4 and TRBJ2-2; 7 bases line up with TRBD1. CDR3 length equals 15 residues. The germline V gene has CDR1 MRHNA and CDR2 SNTAGT. CDR3 coding DNA: TGTGGCAGCAGTGACCAGGGGGATAACACCGGGGAGCTGTTTTTT. Protein: CGSSDQGDNTGELFF.

The chain joins TRBV6-1 to TRBJ2-1; 9 nucleotides agree with TRBD2. Per germline, CDR1 MNHNS and CDR2 SASEGT. With V trimmed by 4 bases and J by 0 bases, 1 base remained unmatched. The CDR3 consists of 15 residues. The CDR3 DNA follows: TGTGCCAGCAGTGCGACTAGCGGCTCCTACAATGAGCAGTTCTTC. It translates to CASSATSGSYNEQFF.

A few counts support this clone. CDR3 sequence (DNA): TGTGCCAGCAGCTTAGCTTCGGGGCGGGGATATGGCTACACCTTC. Translation: CASSLASGRGYGYTF. The chain couples TRBV7-8 to TRBJ1-2; tentatively, D is TRBD1 (5 bases). V shed 0 bases and J shed 5 bases, with 13 bases lying between them. Germline CDR1 is SGHVS and CDR2 is FQNEAQ. The CDR3 has 15 amino acids.

J is TRBJ2-2 and V is TRBV7-8; 8 bases are shared with TRBD2. V shed 10 bases, J shed 1 base, and the junction held 2 bases outside the gene matches. Germline CDR1 reads SGHVS; CDR2 reads FQNEAQ. The CDR3 has 13 residues. The CDR3: CANREGNTGELFF. The CDR3 DNA is TGTGCCAACCGGGAGGGGAACACCGGGGAGCTGTTTTTT.

This chain links TRBV13 with TRBJ1-5; D is uncertain. CDR1 is PRHDT, CDR2 FYEKMQ, per germline (reference sequence). Trimming pared 0 bases from V and 3 bases from J, leaving 3 bases between. The CDR3 consists of 13 residues. CDR3 in DNA: TGTGCCAGCAGCTTAGGTCCCAATCAGCCCCAGCATTTT. This codes for CASSLGPNQPQHF.

The J gene is TRBJ2-1, the V gene TRBV28, with D possibly matching TRBD2 (6 bases). V dropped 2 bases and J dropped 2 bases, with 13 bases sitting between them. Germline lookup yields CDR1 MDHEN and CDR2 SYDVKM. The CDR3 is 16 amino acids. The CDR3 is CASSLVGDLTYNEQFF. DNA for the CDR3: TGTGCCAGCAGTTTAGTCGGGGACTTAACCTACAATGAGCAGTTCTTC.

The rearrangement joins TRBV10-3 to TRBJ2-7, with 9 positions matching TRBD2. Germline V lookup: CDR1 ENHRY, CDR2 SYGVKD. The CDR3 contains 17 residues. Trimming removed 0 bases from V and 0 bases from J; junction bases left unmatched: 6. CDR3 region: CAISESGTSPSSYEQYF. CDR3 sequence (DNA): TGTGCCATCAGTGAGTCAGGGACTAGCCCTAGCTCCTACGAGCAGTACTTC.

This rearrangement joins TRBV4-1 to TRBJ2-1, with 10 positions matching TRBD1. Germline V gene sequence: CDR1 MGHRA, CDR2 YSYEKL. There are 16 residues in the CDR3. The J segment lost 2 bases and the V segment lost 2 bases, leaving 3 bases of the junction unmatched. In nucleotides, the CDR3 is TGCGCCAGCAGCCAACCGGGACAGGGGACCTACAATGAGCAGTTCTTC. Its translation: CASSQPGQGTYNEQFF.

The rearrangement links TRBV4-1 to TRBJ2-5; D is possibly TRBD1 (6 bases). The V and J ends lost 0 bases and 1 base respectively, with 9 bases between them. CDR1 is MGHRA and CDR2 is YSYEKL in the germline V gene. The CDR3 consists of 15 residues. CDR3 in amino acids: CASSQDTTGQETQYF. CDR3 coding DNA: TGCGCCAGCAGCCAAGATACGACAGGCCAAGAGACCCAGTACTTC.

The chain employs TRBV27 and TRBJ2-1; 8 bases line up with TRBD1. The trim removed 5 bases at V and 4 bases at J, leaving 7 bases unmatched. Germline CDR1 reads MNHEY; CDR2 reads SMNVEV (reference sequence). The CDR3 is 15 residues long. CDR3 coding DNA: TGTGCCAGCAGTGGGACCGGGACAGGATACAATGAGCAGTTCTTC. This codes for CASSGTGTGYNEQFF.

For the CDR3, the DNA is TGTGCCAGCAGTGGGGATGGTGGGAGGTCTAATGAAAAACTGTTTTTT. Its protein is CASSGDGGRSNEKLFF. The genes are TRBV6-1 and TRBJ1-4; D gene unclear. Trimming stripped 4 bases from V and 3 bases from J, with 15 bases between. The CDR3 has 16 residues. Per germline, CDR1 MNHNS and CDR2 SASEGT.

The rearrangement joins TRBV29-1 to TRBJ2-5; possibly TRBD2 for D (6 bases). V lost 3 bases to trimming and J lost 3 bases, with 14 bases between them. The germline V gene encodes CDR1 SQVTM and CDR2 ANQGSEA. The CDR3 is 14 residues long. The CDR3 region is CSVDGTPMKETQYF. In DNA form, the CDR3 reads TGCAGCGTTGACGGGACTCCAATGAAAGAGACCCAGTACTTC.

The V gene is TRBV30, the J gene TRBJ1-3; D remains ambiguous. The CDR3 consists of 12 residues. V dropped 2 bases and J dropped 0 bases, with 2 bases sitting between them. Germline V gene sequence: CDR1 GTSNPN, CDR2 SVGIG (reference sequence). The CDR3 sequence: CAWSSSGNTIYF. As DNA, the CDR3 is TGTGCCTGGAGTTCCTCTGGAAACACCATATATTTT.

Only one count was recorded for this clone. The V gene is TRBV6-1, the J gene TRBJ2-7, with 14 bases matching TRBD2. V trimming: 4 bases; J trimming: 2 bases; junction bases outside the gene matches: 7. This CDR3 is built from 17 residues. The germline CDR1 and CDR2 sequences are MNHNS and SASEGT. CDR3 residues: CASSVWTSGRLTYEQYF. The CDR3 nucleotides read TGTGCCAGCAGTGTTTGGACTAGCGGGAGGTTAACCTACGAGCAGTACTTC.

The chain joins TRBV5-5 to TRBJ2-7, with 7 bases identical to TRBD2. The V gene's germline CDR1 is SGHKS and CDR2 YYEKEE (reference sequence). The length of the CDR3 is 15 residues. V dropped 4 bases and J dropped 1; count of bases not matched to a gene: 8. CDR3 nucleotide sequence: TGTGCCAGCAGCCCCGGGAGGTCTTTATCCTACGAGCAGTACTTC. It yields the protein CASSPGRSLSYEQYF.

The V and J genes are TRBV6-5 and TRBJ2-1, with TRBD2 identical over 8 bases. This CDR3 contains 15 residues. Trimming cost V 6 bases and J 2 bases; bases outside gene matches: 6. CDR1 is MNHEY, CDR2 SVGAGI, per germline. The CDR3 sequence: CASSFREGPYNEQFF. In DNA form, the CDR3 reads TGTGCCAGCAGCTTCCGGGAGGGCCCCTACAATGAGCAGTTCTTC.

This chain connects TRBV4-3 to TRBJ2-1, with a weak D call TRBD2 (5 bases). Germline lookup yields CDR1 LGHNA and CDR2 YSLEER. The CDR3 loop spans 16 amino acids. Trimming left V 0 bases short and J 2 bases short, with 11 bases between. As DNA, the CDR3 is TGCGCCAGCAGCCAAGATGAGGGCTTGGCCTACAATGAGCAGTTCTTC. Protein sequence: CASSQDEGLAYNEQFF.

V and J are TRBV6-1 and TRBJ2-7; D gene uncertain. This CDR3 region has 13 residues. Trimming shortened V by 8 bases and J by 1 base, and 12 bases separated the two germline ends. CDR1 and CDR2 (germline): MNHNS, SASEGT. The DNA for the CDR3 is TGTGCCAGCGTGTACGAGAATTCCTACGAGCAGTACTTC. The encoded protein is CASVYENSYEQYF.

The chain couples TRBV4-1 to TRBJ2-7, with a weak D call TRBD2 (6 bases). The V and J ends lost 1 base and 2 bases respectively, with 12 bases between them. Germline V gene sequence: CDR1 MGHRA, CDR2 YSYEKL. This CDR3 comprises 15 residues. CDR3 in amino acids: CASSQGGGGPYEQYF. The CDR3 region has the DNA TGCGCCAGCAGCCAAGGGGGAGGAGGACCCTACGAGCAGTACTTC.

The J gene is TRBJ2-7, the V gene TRBV2; 7 nucleotides match TRBD1. Trimming took 6 bases from V and 8 from J; bases not matched to a gene: 10. Germline V CDR1 and CDR2: SNHLY, FYNNEI. This CDR3 spans 13 amino acids. The CDR3 loop reads CASSAGQDGQQYF. DNA of the CDR3: TGTGCCAGCAGCGCTGGACAGGATGGCCAGCAGTACTTC.

This chain uses TRBV7-8 with TRBJ2-3; D possibly matches TRBD1 or TRBD2 (5 bases each). CDR3 size: 17 residues. V lost 5 bases to trimming and J lost 0 bases, with 18 bases between them. Looked up from germline, CDR1 is SGHVS and CDR2 is FQNEAQ. Written as DNA, the CDR3 is TGTGCCAGCAGCATCCCAAACGGGACGGGTAGCACAGATACGCAGTATTTT. This translates into CASSIPNGTGSTDTQYF.

This clone was observed a single time. The chain links TRBV13 to TRBJ2-1, with TRBD1 matching 8 bases. V was clipped by 5 bases and J by 2 bases; unmatched bases: 5. Germline V gene lookup returns CDR1 PRHDT and CDR2 FYEKMQ (reference sequence). This CDR3 is 15 amino acids long. CDR3 coding DNA: TGTGCCAGCAGCCTTGGACAGGGAACCTACAATGAGCAGTTCTTC. Residues: CASSLGQGTYNEQFF. The complete variable domain, with remaining parts taken from reference TRBV13 and TRBJ2-1, reads AAGVIQSPRHLIKEKRETATLKCYPIPRHDTVYWYQQGPGQDPQFLISFYEKMQSDKGSIPDRFSAQQFSDYHSELNMSSLELGDSALYFCASSLGQGTYNEQFFGPGTRLTVL.

In nucleotides, the CDR3 is TGTGCCAGCAGTTTAAGCGGGAGATACTACGAGCAGTACTTC. Its protein is CASSLSGRYYEQYF. The V gene is TRBV28, the J gene TRBJ2-7; 8 bases are a match to TRBD2. The CDR3 covers 14 residues. After removal of 2 bases from V and 3 bases from J, the junction contained 3 bases not matched to a gene. Germline CDR1 MDHEN, CDR2 SYDVKM. Looking up the rest from reference TRBV28 and TRBJ2-7 gives the full variable domain: DVKVTQSSRYLVKRTGEKVFLECVQDMDHENMFWYRQDPGLGLRLIYFSYDVKMKEKGDIPEGYSVSREKKERFSLILESASTNQTSMYLCASSLSGRYYEQYFGPGTRLTVT.

The V call is TRBV19, the J call TRBJ1-1; D gene ambiguous. The CDR3 spans 13 residues. In germline, CDR1 is LNHDA, CDR2 SQIVND (reference sequence). Between the trimmed V and J ends, which lost 5 bases and 1 base, there was a span of 8 bases. CDR3 bases: TGTGCCAGTAGTGCGGACGGGAACACTGAAGCTTTCTTT. Translation gives CASSADGNTEAFF.

In this sample, this clone turned up once. The rearrangement joins TRBV4-2 to TRBJ2-3; 8 bases are a match to TRBD2. The J segment lost 4 bases and the V segment lost 1 base, leaving 7 bases of the junction unmatched. Germline values: CDR1 LGHNA, CDR2 YNFKEQ. This CDR3 has 16 amino acids. CDR3 sequence reads: CASSQVREGPADTQYF. In DNA, the CDR3 is TGTGCCAGCAGCCAAGTACGGGAGGGCCCGGCAGATACGCAGTATTTT.

The chain recombines TRBV14 with TRBJ1-1; D might be TRBD1 (6 bases). Germline V gene lookup returns CDR1 SGHDN and CDR2 FVKESK. Trimming stripped 8 bases from V and 3 bases from J, with 16 bases between. The CDR3 spans 14 residues. In DNA, the CDR3 is TGTGCCAGCGGTCACGGAGGGGGTCACACTGAAGCTTTCTTT. This codes for CASGHGGGHTEAFF.

The V and J genes are TRBV4-1 and TRBJ2-7; 7 nucleotides line up with TRBD1. The CDR3 has 15 amino acids. Germline loops: CDR1 MGHRA, CDR2 YSYEKL. V shed 0 bases and J 0 bases; nucleotides not matched to a gene: 2. CDR3 in amino acids: CASSQEGDSSYEQYF. The CDR3 DNA reads as TGCGCCAGCAGCCAAGAAGGGGACAGCTCCTACGAGCAGTACTTC.

The table lists this clone with a few counts. The V call is TRBV9, the J call TRBJ2-2; no clear D gene. Deletions cut 0 bases from V and 9 bases from J, with 6 bases between. Germline CDR1 SGDLS, CDR2 YYNGEE. This CDR3 is 12 amino acids long. Here the CDR3 reads CASSVDNRELFF. In nucleotides, the CDR3 is TGTGCCAGCAGCGTAGACAACAGGGAGCTGTTTTTT.

The V and J genes are TRBV27 and TRBJ1-2, with D possibly being TRBD1 (5 bases). Germline V CDR1 and CDR2: MNHEY, SMNVEV (reference sequence). The CDR3 is made up of 13 amino acids. V lost 8 bases and J lost 3, with 13 bases in between. CDR3 bases: TGTGCCAGCTTGTCGTTAGGGGACTATGGCTACACCTTC. Residues: CASLSLGDYGYTF.

The chain joins TRBV7-2 to TRBJ1-2; D not certain. Trimming left V 5 bases short and J 5 bases short, with 18 bases between. CDR3 length: 15 amino acids. Per the germline V gene, CDR1 is SGHTA and CDR2 is FQGNSA. CDR3 sequence (DNA): TGTGCCAGCAGCCCGTCCGAGAGGGAGCCTTATGGCTACACCTTC. This translates into CASSPSEREPYGYTF.

V is TRBV28 and J is TRBJ2-3; D ambiguous. The CDR3 has 13 residues. V was clipped by 1 base and J by 4 bases, with 6 bases between them. CDR1 is MDHEN and CDR2 is SYDVKM in the germline V gene. This CDR3 is CASSLYSADTQYF. CDR3 DNA sequence: TGTGCCAGCAGTTTATACAGTGCAGATACGCAGTATTTT.

This sequence joins TRBV18 and TRBJ2-2, with D tentatively TRBD2 (5 bases). Per germline, CDR1 KGHSH and CDR2 LQKENI. The V end lost 8 bases, the J end lost 4 bases, and 14 bases lay between the germline ends. The CDR3 is 14 amino acids. The chain's CDR3 is CASPTRIGTGELFF. Written as DNA, the CDR3 is TGTGCCAGCCCTACTAGAATAGGCACCGGGGAGCTGTTTTTT.